Listed below are T cell receptor beta chains from one sample, sequenced in a study of cytomegalovirus exposure and HLA in healthy donors. The repertoire was sequenced with immunoSEQ multiplex PCR; TCRdb's copy has only in-frame clones and lacks some. In the table there are roughly 200,000 clones, 80% to 85% of which are singletons. Sequencing input: PBMCs. The source is a woman aged 18-29 years in good health and CMV-seropositive. The CDR3 runs from the conserved cysteine through the conserved F or W. D genes are given only for firm matches. Expanded clones get a size class; other rows say once, few or many, or leave the size out.

>TRBV5-4|TRBD1|TRBJ1-5|NA
CASSTDRGNQPQHF
TGTGCCAGCAGCACCGACAGGGGCAATCAGCCCCAGCATTTT
>TRBV6-1|NA|TRBJ1-2|NA
CASREDRLRGYTF
TGTGCCAGCAGAGAAGACAGGCTCCGGGGCTACACCTTC
>TRBV6-6|TRBD1|TRBJ1-2|NA
CATRTGSGYTF
TGTGCCACCCGGACAGGGAGCGGCTACACCTTC
>TRBV2|NA|TRBJ1-4|NA
CASRRVATNEKLFF
TGTGCCAGCAGGAGGGTTGCAACTAATGAAAAACTGTTTTTT
>TRBV28|TRBD1|TRBJ2-7|once
CASRRDRAYEQYF
TGTGCCAGCAGACGGGACAGAGCCTACGAGCAGTACTTC
>TRBV7-9|TRBD1|TRBJ2-5|NA
CASSSGTGKETQYF
TGTGCCAGCAGCTCGGGGACAGGGAAAGAGACCCAGTACTTC
>TRBV7-7|TRBD2|TRBJ2-1|NA
CASSSGLAGGYNEQFF
TGTGCCAGCAGCTCCGGACTAGCGGGGGGGTACAATGAGCAGTTCTTC
>TRBV5-6|NA|TRBJ2-5|NA
CASSPMGGPQETQYF
TGTGCCAGCAGCCCCATGGGGGGGCCGCAAGAGACCCAGTACTTC
>TRBV10-3|TRBD2|TRBJ2-5|NA
CATRGTSGTETQYF
TGTGCCACCCGGGGGACTAGCGGGACAGAGACCCAGTACTTC
>TRBV4-2|TRBD2|TRBJ2-5|NA
CASSQAAGPRGGTSEGTQYF
TGTGCCAGCAGCCAAGCTGCCGGGCCACGCGGGGGGACCAGTGAAGGGACCCAGTACTTC
>TRBV6-1|TRBD2|TRBJ2-7|few
CASSEGTSSYEQYF
TGTGCCAGCAGTGAAGGGACTAGCTCCTACGAGCAGTACTTC
>TRBV27|NA|TRBJ1-3|once
CASSSGAGNTIYF
TGTGCCAGCAGTTCCGGGGCTGGAAACACCATATATTTT
>TRBV25-1|NA|TRBJ2-1|NA
CASSAPLGPYNEQFF
TGTGCCAGCAGTGCTCCCTTGGGGCCATACAATGAGCAGTTCTTC
>TRBV27|NA|TRBJ1-4|once
CASSPLGRGNEKLFF
TGTGCCAGCAGTCCCCTGGGCAGGGGAAATGAAAAACTGTTTTTT
>TRBV5-1|TRBD1|TRBJ1-5|NA
CASSRGQGGNQPQHF
TGCGCCAGCAGCCGGGGACAGGGGGGCAATCAGCCCCAGCATTTT
>TRBV6-5|TRBD1|TRBJ1-5|once
CASSYQDRGNQPQHF
TGTGCCAGCAGTTACCAAGACAGGGGCAATCAGCCCCAGCATTTT
>TRBV18|TRBD1|TRBJ2-7|once
CASSSTGVDRSEQYF
TGTGCCAGCTCATCCACAGGGGTGGATCGTAGCGAGCAGTACTTC
>TRBV2|NA|TRBJ1-2|NA
CASDNNYGYTF
TGTGCCAGTGACAATAACTATGGCTACACCTTC
>TRBV18|NA|TRBJ2-5|few
CASSRGEYQETQYF
TGTGCCAGCTCACGGGGGGAGTACCAAGAGACCCAGTACTTC
>TRBV7-9|NA|TRBJ1-2|NA
CASSWRQVPTYGYTF
TGTGCCAGCAGCTGGAGACAGGTACCCACCTATGGCTACACCTTC
>TRBV5-6|TRBD1|TRBJ2-7|NA
CATQYSGGADEQYF
TGTGCCACCCAGTACTCAGGGGGCGCGGACGAGCAGTACTTC
>TRBV27|TRBD1|TRBJ2-1|NA
CASSRQGAHEQFF
TGTGCCAGCAGCCGACAGGGGGCGCATGAGCAGTTCTTC
>TRBV19|NA|TRBJ2-7|NA
CASSPSTAYEQYF
TGTGCCAGTAGTCCATCGACAGCCTACGAGCAGTACTTC
>TRBV10-3|NA|TRBJ1-6|NA
CAAKGLDSPLHF
TGTGCCGCCAAGGGGTTGGATTCACCCCTCCACTTT
>TRBV5-5|TRBD1|TRBJ2-7|NA
CASSKDRFEQYF
TGTGCCAGCAGCAAGGACAGGTTCGAGCAGTACTTC
>TRBV19|NA|TRBJ2-3|NA
CASSISFGGHTQYF
TGTGCCAGTAGTATTTCGTTTGGCGGCCATACGCAGTATTTT
>TRBV6-1|TRBD1|TRBJ2-2|NA
CASSSWDREAGELFF
TGTGCCAGCAGTAGCTGGGACAGAGAGGCCGGGGAGCTGTTTTTT
>TRBV6-1|NA|TRBJ1-2|NA
CASRPQGLGSGYTF
TGTGCCAGCAGGCCCCAGGGTCTTGGCTCTGGCTACACCTTC
>TRBV6-1|NA|TRBJ2-5|NA
CASGPVTLRETRYF
TGTGCCAGCGGGCCGGTAACCTTGAGAGAGACCCGGTACTTC
>TRBV7-9|TRBD1|TRBJ2-3|NA
CASSRTGADTQYF
TGTGCCAGCAGCCGGACAGGGGCAGATACGCAGTATTTT
>TRBV20-1|NA|TRBJ2-1|NA
CSADGQPVQFF
TGCAGTGCTGACGGACAGCCCGTGCAGTTCTTC
>TRBV6-6|TRBD2|TRBJ2-2|NA
CASSSGGGTNTGELFF
TGTGCCAGCAGCTCCGGGGGGGGCACGAACACCGGGGAGCTGTTTTTT
>TRBV11-2|NA|TRBJ1-2|NA
CASSLQQGIYGYTF
TGTGCCAGCAGCCTACAACAGGGAATCTATGGCTACACCTTC
>TRBV6-1|NA|TRBJ2-3|once
CASRLEILADTQYF
TGTGCCAGCAGGCTGGAGATCCTGGCAGATACGCAGTATTTT
>TRBV6-6|NA|TRBJ2-3|NA
CASGASADTQYF
TGTGCCAGCGGGGCTAGCGCGGATACGCAGTATTTT
>TRBV7-9|TRBD1|TRBJ2-7|NA
CASSTPDRGFYEQYF
TGTGCCAGCAGCACACCGGACAGGGGGTTTTACGAGCAGTACTTC
>TRBV5-4|NA|TRBJ2-7|NA
CASSPGDPYEQYF
TGTGCCAGCAGCCCCGGGGATCCCTACGAGCAGTACTTC
>TRBV2|NA|TRBJ1-5|NA
CASSDPEGGNQPQHF
TGTGCCAGCAGTGATCCGGAGGGGGGGAATCAGCCCCAGCATTTT